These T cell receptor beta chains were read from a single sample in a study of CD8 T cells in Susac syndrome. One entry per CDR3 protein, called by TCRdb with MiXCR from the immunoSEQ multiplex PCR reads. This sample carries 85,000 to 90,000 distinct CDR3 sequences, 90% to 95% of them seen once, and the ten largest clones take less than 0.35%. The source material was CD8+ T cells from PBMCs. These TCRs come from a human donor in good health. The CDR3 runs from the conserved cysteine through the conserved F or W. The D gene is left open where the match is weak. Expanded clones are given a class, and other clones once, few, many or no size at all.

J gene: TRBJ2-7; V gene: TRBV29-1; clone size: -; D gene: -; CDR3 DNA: TGCAGCGTTGAAATAGGAAACTCCTACGAGCAGTACTTC; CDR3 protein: CSVEIGNSYEQYF
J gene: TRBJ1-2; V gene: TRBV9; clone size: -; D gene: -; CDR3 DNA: TGTGCCAGCAGCGTATCTTCAGGCGACTATGGCTACACCTTC; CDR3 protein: CASSVSSGDYGYTF
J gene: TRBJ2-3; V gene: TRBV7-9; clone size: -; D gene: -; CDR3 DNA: TGTGCCAGCAGCCCTTCAGGGCCAGATACGCAGTATTTT; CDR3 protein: CASSPSGPDTQYF
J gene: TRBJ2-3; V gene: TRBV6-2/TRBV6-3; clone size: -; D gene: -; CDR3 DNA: TGTGCCAGCAATTTGTTGCGGAGCTCCACAGATACGCAGTATTTT; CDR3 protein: CASNLLRSSTDTQYF
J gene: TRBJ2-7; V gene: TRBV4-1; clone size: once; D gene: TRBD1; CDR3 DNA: TGCGCCAGCAGCCAAGATGCCACAGGGGAGATCTACGAGCAGTACTTC; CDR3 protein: CASSQDATGEIYEQYF
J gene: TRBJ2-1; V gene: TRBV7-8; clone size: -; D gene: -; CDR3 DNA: TGTGCCAGCAGCTTTGAACTAATAGACCCTTACAATGAGCAGTTCTTC; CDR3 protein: CASSFELIDPYNEQFF
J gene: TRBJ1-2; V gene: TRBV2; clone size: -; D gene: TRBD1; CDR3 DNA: TGTGCCAGCAGTGATCCAGGACAGGGGTTGATCTATGGCTACACCTTC; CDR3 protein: CASSDPGQGLIYGYTF
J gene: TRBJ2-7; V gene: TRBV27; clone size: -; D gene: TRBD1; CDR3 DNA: TGTGCCAGCAGTTTATCGACAGGGGAAGAAGTATTCGAGCAGTACTTC; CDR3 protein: CASSLSTGEEVFEQYF
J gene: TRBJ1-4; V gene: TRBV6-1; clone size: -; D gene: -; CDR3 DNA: TGTGCCAGCAGTGAAGAAGAAGGATCAGGGAGATGGCGAGAAAAACTGTTTTTT; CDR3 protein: CASSEEEGSGRWREKLFF
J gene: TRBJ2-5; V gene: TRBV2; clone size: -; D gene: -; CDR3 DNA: TGTGCCAGCACCGAGGGGGCGGGGGCCCAAGAGACCCAGTACTTC; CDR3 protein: CASTEGAGAQETQYF
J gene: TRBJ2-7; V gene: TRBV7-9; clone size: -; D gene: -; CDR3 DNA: TGTGCCAGCAGCTTAGGGCAGCCTGACGAGCAGTACTTC; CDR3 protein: CASSLGQPDEQYF
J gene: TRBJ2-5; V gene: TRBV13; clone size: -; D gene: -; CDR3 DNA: TGTGCCAGCAGCTTTAGACAAGACCAAGAGACCCAGTACTTC; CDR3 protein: CASSFRQDQETQYF
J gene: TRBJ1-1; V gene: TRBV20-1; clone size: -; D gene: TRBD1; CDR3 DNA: TGCAGTGCTAGGACAGGGGACACTGAAGCTTTCTTT; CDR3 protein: CSARTGDTEAFF
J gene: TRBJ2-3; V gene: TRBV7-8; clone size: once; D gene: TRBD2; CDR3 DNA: TGTGCCAGCAGCCTGCTGAGCGGGGGCCTCACAGATACGCAGTATTTT; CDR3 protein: CASSLLSGGLTDTQYF
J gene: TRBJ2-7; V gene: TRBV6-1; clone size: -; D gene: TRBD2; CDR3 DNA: TGTGCCTCACAATCCTGGGGAGGGTCCTACGAGCAGTACTTC; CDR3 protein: CASQSWGGSYEQYF
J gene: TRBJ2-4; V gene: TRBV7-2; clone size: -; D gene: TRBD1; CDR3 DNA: TGTGCCAGCAGCTTAGCGTACCTAGGGACAGGGAGTATAGCCAAAAACATTCAGTACTTC; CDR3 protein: CASSLAYLGTGSIAKNIQYF
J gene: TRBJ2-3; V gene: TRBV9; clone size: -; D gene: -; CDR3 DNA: TGTGCCAGCAGCGCCCCCCCGGCGGATACGCAGTATTTT; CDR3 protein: CASSAPPADTQYF
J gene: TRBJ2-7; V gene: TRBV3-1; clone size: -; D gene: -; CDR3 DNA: TGTGCCAGCAGCCAAGATCGCGGCAGGGCCACCTACGAGCAGTACTTC; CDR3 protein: CASSQDRGRATYEQYF
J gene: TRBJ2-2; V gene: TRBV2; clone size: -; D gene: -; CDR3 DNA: TGTGCCAGCAGTGAAGGACCAACTAAACGACTCGAGCTGTTTTTT; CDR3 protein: CASSEGPTKRLELFF
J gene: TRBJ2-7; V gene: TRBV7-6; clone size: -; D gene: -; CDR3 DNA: TGTGCCAGCAGCTTAATAGGCGAGCAGTACTTC; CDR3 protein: CASSLIGEQYF
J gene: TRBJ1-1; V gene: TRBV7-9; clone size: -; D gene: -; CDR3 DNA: TGTGCCAGCAGCTCAGGACATGTTGAAGCTTTCTTT; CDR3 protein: CASSSGHVEAFF
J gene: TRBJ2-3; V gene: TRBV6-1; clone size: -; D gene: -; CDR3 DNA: TGTGCCAGTCCCAAGCGGCCCACAGATACGCAGTATTTT; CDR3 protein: CASPKRPTDTQYF
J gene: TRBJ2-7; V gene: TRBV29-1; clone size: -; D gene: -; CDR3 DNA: TGCAGCGTTGGACCGCTCCCCGGGGGGCGTAAATACGAGCAGTACTTC; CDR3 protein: CSVGPLPGGRKYEQYF
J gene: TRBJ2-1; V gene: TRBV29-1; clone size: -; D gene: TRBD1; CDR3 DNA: TGCAGCAGACAGGGACCTCTCGATGAGCAGTTCTTC; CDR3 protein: CSRQGPLDEQFF
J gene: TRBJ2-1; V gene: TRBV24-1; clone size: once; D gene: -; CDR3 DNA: TGTGCCACCAGTGATTCGACTAACGGGGCCTACAATGAGCAGTTCTTC; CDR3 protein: CATSDSTNGAYNEQFF
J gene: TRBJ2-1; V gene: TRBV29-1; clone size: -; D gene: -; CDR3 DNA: TGCAGCGTTGCCAGGACAGCCTACAATGAGCAGTTCTTC; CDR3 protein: CSVARTAYNEQFF
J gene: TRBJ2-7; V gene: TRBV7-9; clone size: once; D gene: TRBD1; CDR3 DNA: TGTGCCAGCAGCGACAGGGTTCGTGAATACGAGCAGTACTTC; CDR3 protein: CASSDRVREYEQYF
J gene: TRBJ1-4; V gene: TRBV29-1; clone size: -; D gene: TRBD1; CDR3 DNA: TGCAGCGGACAGGGAGGGAATGAAAAACTGTTTTTT; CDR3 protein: CSGQGGNEKLFF
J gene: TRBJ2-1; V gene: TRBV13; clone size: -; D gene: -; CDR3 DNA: TGTGCAAACCGCGACCCGCGGGCCAATGAGCAGTTCTTC; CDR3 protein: CANRDPRANEQFF
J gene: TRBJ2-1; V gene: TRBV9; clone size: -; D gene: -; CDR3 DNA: TGTGCCAGCAGCGTCCTAGGGGCCAATGAGCAGTTCTTC; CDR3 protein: CASSVLGANEQFF
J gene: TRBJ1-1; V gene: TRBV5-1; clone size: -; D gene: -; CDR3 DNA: TGCGCCAGCAGCCCAGGGGCCGACACTGAAGCTTTCTTT; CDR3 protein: CASSPGADTEAFF
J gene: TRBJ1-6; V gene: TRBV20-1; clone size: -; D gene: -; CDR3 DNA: TGCAGTGCTAGAGATCCCACCGACCGAGGCGGTTCACCCCTCCACTTT; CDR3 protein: CSARDPTDRGGSPLHF
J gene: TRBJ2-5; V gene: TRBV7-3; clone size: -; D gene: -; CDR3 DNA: TGTGCCAGCAGCTTACACTCCAGCGAGGGGGATGAGACCCAGTACTTC; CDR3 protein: CASSLHSSEGDETQYF
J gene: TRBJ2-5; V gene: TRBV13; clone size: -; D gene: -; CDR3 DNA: TGTGCCAGCAGCTTAGTTAGGTCGGAGACCCAGTACTTC; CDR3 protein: CASSLVRSETQYF
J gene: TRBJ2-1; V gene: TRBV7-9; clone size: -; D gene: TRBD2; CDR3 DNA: TGTGCCAGCACCGGACTAGCGGGGATCTCCTACAATGAGCAGTTCTTC; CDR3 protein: CASTGLAGISYNEQFF
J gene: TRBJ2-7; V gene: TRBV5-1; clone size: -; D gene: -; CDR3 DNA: TGCGCCAGCAGCTTGGAGGGGAAGGAGCAGTACTTC; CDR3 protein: CASSLEGKEQYF
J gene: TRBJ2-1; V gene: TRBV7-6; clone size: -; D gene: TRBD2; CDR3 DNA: TGTGCCAGCAGCTTAGTGGCTAGCGGGGGGGAATTGAATGAGCAGTTCTTC; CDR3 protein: CASSLVASGGELNEQFF
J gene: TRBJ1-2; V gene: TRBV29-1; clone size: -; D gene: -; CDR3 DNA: TGCAGCGTACCCTGGGGCGCTGGCTACACCTTC; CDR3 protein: CSVPWGAGYTF
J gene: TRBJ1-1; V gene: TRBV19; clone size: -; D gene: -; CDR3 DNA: TGTGCCAGTAGTATGGGACACAGTGAAGTCACTGAAGCTTTCTTT; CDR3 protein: CASSMGHSEVTEAFF
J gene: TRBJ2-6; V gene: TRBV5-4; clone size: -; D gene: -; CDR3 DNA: TGTGCCAGCAGCTTGGATGACTTGTCTTGGGTCTCTGGGGCCAACGTCCTGACTTTC; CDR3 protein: CASSLDDLSWVSGANVLTF
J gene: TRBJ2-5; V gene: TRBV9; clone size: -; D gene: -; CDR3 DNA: TGTGCCAGCAGCGTAGGTGGTGGGGCGGAGACCCAGTACTTC; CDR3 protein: CASSVGGGAETQYF
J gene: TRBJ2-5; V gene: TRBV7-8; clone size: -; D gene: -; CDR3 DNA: TGTGCCAGCAGCTTAATAGAGGTGACCCAGTACTTC; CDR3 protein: CASSLIEVTQYF
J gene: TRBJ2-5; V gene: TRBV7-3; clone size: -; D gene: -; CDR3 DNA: TGTGCCAGCAGCTCCATCGGCGGGGTGCAAGAGACCCAGTACTTC; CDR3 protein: CASSSIGGVQETQYF
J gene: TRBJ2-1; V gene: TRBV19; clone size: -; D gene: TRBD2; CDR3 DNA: TGTGCCAGTAGTCCGGGACTAGGCCCCAATGAGCAGTTCTTC; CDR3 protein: CASSPGLGPNEQFF
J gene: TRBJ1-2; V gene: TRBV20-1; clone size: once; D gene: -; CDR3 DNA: TGCAGTGCCCCAGCCTTCCAGGTTGAGCCCTATGGCTACACCTTC; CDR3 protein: CSAPAFQVEPYGYTF
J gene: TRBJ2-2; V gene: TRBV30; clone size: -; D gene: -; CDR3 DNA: TGTGCCTGGAGTGTTGCCGGGGAGCTGTTTTTT; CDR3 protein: CAWSVAGELFF
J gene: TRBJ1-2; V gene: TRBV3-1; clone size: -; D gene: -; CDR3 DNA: TGTGCCAGCAGCCAAAGGACTTGGAAGGGCTACACCTTC; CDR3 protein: CASSQRTWKGYTF
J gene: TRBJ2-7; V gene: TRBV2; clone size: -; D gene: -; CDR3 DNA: TGTGCCGGAGTAGACAGCTCCTACGAGCAGTACTTC; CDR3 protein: CAGVDSSYEQYF
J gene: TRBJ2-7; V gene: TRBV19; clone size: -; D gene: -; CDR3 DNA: TGTGCCAGTAGCAGAGAGCGGACAGAAGGATGGCAGTACTTC; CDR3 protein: CASSRERTEGWQYF
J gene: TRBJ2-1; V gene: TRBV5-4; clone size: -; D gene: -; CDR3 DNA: TGTGCCATTCCCGCCGGAACCTCCTACAATGAGCAGTTCTTC; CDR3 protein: CAIPAGTSYNEQFF
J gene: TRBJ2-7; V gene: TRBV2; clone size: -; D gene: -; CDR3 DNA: TGTGCCAGCAGTGAAGGGGGACTCTCCTACGAGCAGTACTTC; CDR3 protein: CASSEGGLSYEQYF
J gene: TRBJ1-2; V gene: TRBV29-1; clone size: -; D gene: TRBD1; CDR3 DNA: TGCGGGGCAGGGGGGCTCTATGGCTACACCTTC; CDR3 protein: CGAGGLYGYTF